These 30 T cell receptor beta chains share one sample of origin, sequenced in a study of memory CD4+ T cells and cytomegalovirus serostatus. Single viable CD3+CD4+CD8-CD45RO+ cells were sorted as the memory CD4+ T cells. Generated by immunoSEQ multiplex PCR, the TCRdb table keeps only in-frame clones and is missing some. The sample consists of tens of thousands of clones, 65% to 80% of them appearing once. Sample: memory CD4+ T cells from blood. The source of these receptors is an adult in good health and CMV-seronegative.

The chain is built from TRBV7-8 and TRBJ1-2; D perhaps matches TRBD1 (6 bases). The CDR3 sequence is 17 residues long. CDR1 SGHVS and CDR2 FQNEAQ come from the germline V gene. The V end was cut by 5 bases, the J end by 0 bases, with 19 bases between. This CDR3 reads CASSRRGQSLSNYGYTF. The DNA for the CDR3 is TGTGCCAGCAGCAGAAGAGGACAGAGCCTATCTAACTATGGCTACACCTTC.

This chain links TRBV5-5 with TRBJ2-7; D remains unclear. The CDR3 loop spans 13 amino acids. V was clipped by 1 base and J by 6 bases, with 11 bases between them. Germline V gene data show CDR1 as SGHKS and CDR2 as YYEKEE (reference sequence). This CDR3 is CASSLWSVSEQYF. In nucleotides, the CDR3 is TGTGCCAGCAGCTTGTGGTCCGTATCCGAGCAGTACTTC.

V gene TRBV5-1 combines with J gene TRBJ2-3; 8 bases are shared with TRBD2. CDR1 and CDR2 (germline): SGHRS, YFSETQ. The ends lost 1 base at V and 3 bases at J; junction bases unmatched: 7. There are 16 residues in the CDR3. CDR3: CASSLIRGGPTDTQYF. The CDR3 region has the DNA TGCGCCAGCAGCTTGATCCGGGGGGGGCCGACAGATACGCAGTATTTT.

The chain combines TRBV19 with TRBJ1-2; tentatively, D is TRBD1 (6 bases). Trimming removed 7 bases at V and 8 bases at J, with 20 bases between. The CDR3 sequence is 14 residues long. Per germline, CDR1 LNHDA and CDR2 SQIVND (reference sequence). CDR3 region: CASTQEWRGRGYTF. In DNA form, the CDR3 reads TGTGCCAGTACTCAGGAATGGCGGGGGCGCGGCTACACCTTC.

V is TRBV7-9 and J is TRBJ1-2, with D possibly being TRBD1 (6 bases). The CDR3 sequence is 14 residues long. V shed 3 bases and J shed 1 base, with 9 bases lying between them. Germline assignment: CDR1 SEHNR and CDR2 FQNEAQ (reference sequence). CDR3 amino acids: CASSFGQNNYGYTF. CDR3 sequence (DNA): TGTGCCAGCAGCTTCGGACAGAATAACTATGGCTACACCTTC.

The chain has TRBV6-1 and TRBJ1-1; no reliable D call. V was shortened by 4 bases and J by 4 bases, with 13 bases between the two germline ends. Looked up from germline, CDR1 is MNHNS and CDR2 is SASEGT. This CDR3 has 14 amino acids. The DNA for the CDR3 is TGTGCCAGCAGTGCTCGGGAGCGGAGCACTGAAGCTTTCTTT. It encodes CASSARERSTEAFF.

This clone has a handful of counts. The chain joins TRBV30 to TRBJ1-4; weak D call: TRBD1 (5 bases). The CDR3 totals 13 residues. Trimming shortened V by 4 bases and J by 7 bases, and 13 bases separated the two germline ends. Germline V CDR1 and CDR2: GTSNPN, SVGIG (reference sequence). DNA for the CDR3: TGTGCCTGGACTTTGGGGGTTGGTGAAAAACTGTTTTTT. Its translation is CAWTLGVGEKLFF.

CDR3: CASSSRSTAYEQYF. The DNA of the CDR3 is TGTGCCAGCAGTTCCAGGTCGACAGCCTACGAGCAGTACTTC. The V call is TRBV28, the J call TRBJ2-7, with D perhaps matching TRBD1 (5 bases). V dropped 4 bases and J dropped 2 bases, with 12 bases sitting between them. There are 14 residues in the CDR3. The V gene's germline CDR1 is MDHEN and CDR2 SYDVKM.

The chain couples TRBV6-5 to TRBJ2-1, with TRBD2 matching 9 bases. The CDR3 contains 15 residues. Germline CDR1 MNHEY, CDR2 SVGAGI. The trim removed 7 bases at V and 2 bases at J, leaving 6 bases unmatched. The CDR3 nucleotides read TGTGCCAGCACCCATAGCGGGGGTGCCTACAATGAGCAGTTCTTC. Protein product: CASTHSGGAYNEQFF.

This clone was observed a handful of times. DNA of the CDR3: TGTGCCAGCACCGGGGGCCCAGACACTGAAGCTTTCTTT. Its protein is CASTGGPDTEAFF. The chain uses TRBV6-5 and TRBJ1-1, with a possible D match to TRBD1 (6 bases). Germline V gene lookup returns CDR1 MNHEY and CDR2 SVGAGI. V gave up 7 bases and J gave up 3 bases, with 12 bases separating them. The CDR3 is made up of 13 amino acids.

The rearrangement joins TRBV19 to TRBJ2-3; a weak D match, TRBD1 (6 bases). Trimming pared 3 bases from V and 12 bases from J, leaving 16 bases between. The CDR3 loop spans 13 amino acids. Germline-derived CDR1 and CDR2 are LNHDA and SQIVND (reference sequence). The chain's CDR3 is CASSIGHRDPQYF. The DNA for the CDR3 is TGTGCCAGTAGTATTGGCCACAGGGACCCTCAGTATTTT. Filled out from reference TRBV19 and TRBJ2-3, the complete variable domain reads DGGITQSPKYLFRKEGQNVTLSCEQNLNHDAMYWYRQDPGQGLRLIYYSQIVNDFQKGDIAEGYSVSREKKESFPLTVTSAQKNPTAFYLCASSIGHRDPQYFGPGTRLTVL.

The J gene is TRBJ2-1, the V gene TRBV11-2, with D possibly matching TRBD1 (6 bases). CDR3 length: 15 amino acids. The V gene's germline CDR1 is SGHAT and CDR2 FQNNGV. The germline V and J ends were trimmed by 5 bases and 5 bases, with 16 bases remaining between them. The CDR3 sequence is CASSPGTITNNEQFF. The CDR3 nucleotides read TGTGCCAGCAGCCCCGGGACAATCACCAACAATGAGCAGTTCTTC.

This clone came up once. J is TRBJ2-5 and V is TRBV6-6, with D perhaps matching TRBD1 or TRBD2 (5 bases each). The closer fit of TRBJ2-7 to the DNA end suggests the J call may be wrong. The CDR3 has 13 residues. In germline, CDR1 is MNHNY, CDR2 SVGAGI (reference sequence). The DNA of the CDR3 is TGTGCCAGCATGAGAGGGGCGTCCTACGAGCAGTACTTC. It specifies CASMRGASYEQYF.

The V gene is TRBV5-6, the J gene TRBJ2-7; D is ambiguous. V dropped 1 base and J dropped 3 bases, with 11 bases sitting between them. Germline loops: CDR1 SGHDT, CDR2 YYEEEE. CDR3 length: 14 residues. Written as DNA, the CDR3 is TGTGCCAGCAGCTTGCTTGCAAGCTTCTACGAGCAGTACTTC. It specifies CASSLLASFYEQYF. Full variable domain (missing parts from reference TRBV5-6 and TRBJ2-7): DAGVTQSPTHLIKTRGQQVTLRCSPKSGHDTVSWYQQALGQGPQFIFQYYEEEERQRGNFPDRFSGHQFPNYSSELNVNALLLGDSALYLCASSLLASFYEQYFGPGTRLTVT.

This clone was recorded a few times. Other DNA sequences in the same sample also yield this CDR3. The chain recombines TRBV19 with TRBJ2-1; D is possibly TRBD1 (6 bases). CDR3 length: 15 residues. Trimming removed 6 bases from V and 0 bases from J, with 12 bases in between. Looked up from germline, CDR1 is LNHDA and CDR2 is SQIVND (reference sequence). Here the CDR3 reads CASRLDRSSYNEQFF. The CDR3 DNA reads as TGTGCCAGTAGATTGGACAGATCCTCCTACAATGAGCAGTTCTTC.

J is TRBJ2-4 and V is TRBV6-1; 8 bases line up with TRBD1. With 3 bases clipped from V and 14 bases from J, the junction kept 6 bases outside the gene matches. CDR1 MNHNS and CDR2 SASEGT come from the germline V gene. The CDR3 totals 12 residues. CDR3 in DNA: TGTGCCAGCAGTGAGGGAATGGGACAGGAGTACTTC. Its protein is CASSEGMGQEYF.

The rearrangement joins TRBV19 to TRBJ2-5; TRBD1 matches 9 bases. The CDR3 runs 14 residues. The germline gives CDR1 LNHDA, CDR2 SQIVND (reference sequence). Unmatched junction bases numbered 7, after V lost 6 bases and J lost 5 bases. The CDR3, as DNA: TGTGCCAGTAGGACGACAGGGGGTCACGAGACCCAGTACTTC. Translating gives CASRTTGGHETQYF.

J is TRBJ2-7 and V is TRBV7-6, with a possible D match to TRBD1 (5 bases). There are 14 residues in the CDR3. The V and J ends lost 6 bases and 0 bases respectively, with 12 bases between them. Per germline, CDR1 SGHVS and CDR2 FNYEAQ. As DNA, the CDR3 is TGTGCCAGCAGTCCGACAGCCCCCTCCTACGAGCAGTACTTC. It is translated as CASSPTAPSYEQYF.

The chain couples TRBV5-1 to TRBJ2-6; D is uncertain. The CDR3 is made up of 15 amino acids. Germline V gene sequence: CDR1 SGHRS, CDR2 YFSETQ. Trimming took off 4 bases at V and 0 bases at J, with 8 bases between the two ends. CDR3 sequence (DNA): TGCGCCAGCAGCCCCTTAGGCTCTGGGGCCAACGTCCTGACTTTC. Encoded protein: CASSPLGSGANVLTF.

The chain recombines TRBV5-1 with TRBJ2-3; unclear D gene. V lost 0 bases and J 10 bases, leaving 15 bases between the germline ends. Germline-derived CDR1 and CDR2 are SGHRS and YFSETQ. This CDR3 comprises 14 residues. CDR3 DNA: TGCGCCAGCAGCTTGGATTTGACTGGTAGGGCGCAGTATTTT. This sequence encodes CASSLDLTGRAQYF.

The table lists this clone with a few counts. The rearrangement links TRBV6-1 to TRBJ1-2, with D unresolved. The length of the CDR3 is 15 residues. CDR1 is MNHNS, CDR2 SASEGT, per germline. V gave up 3 bases and J gave up 5 bases, with 16 bases separating them. In nucleotides, the CDR3 is TGTGCCAGCAGTGAGCAACCAGGCGTCGCGTATGGCTACACCTTC. As protein: CASSEQPGVAYGYTF.

V usage is TRBV19 and J usage is TRBJ2-7, with D perhaps TRBD1 or TRBD2 (7 bases each). There are 16 residues in the CDR3. Between the trimmed V and J ends, which lost 5 bases and 0 bases, there was a span of 17 bases. CDR1 and CDR2 from the germline V gene are LNHDA and SQIVND (reference sequence). The CDR3 DNA follows: TGTGCCAGTAGTCCAGGGGGGGGTCTCACCTCCTACGAGCAGTACTTC. Translated, it gives CASSPGGGLTSYEQYF.

V is TRBV28 and J is TRBJ2-1, with 10 positions matching TRBD2. The V gene's germline CDR1 is MDHEN and CDR2 SYDVKM. J lost 4 bases, V lost 6 bases, and 3 bases had no gene match. The CDR3 is 14 amino acids. DNA for the CDR3: TGTGCCAGCAGCCCTAGCGGGAGATACAATGAGCAGTTCTTC. Residues: CASSPSGRYNEQFF.

This clone came up once. The chain carries TRBV6-6 and TRBJ1-6; 9 bases fit TRBD1. The CDR3 is 16 residues long. J lost 11 bases, V lost 5 bases, and 13 bases had no gene match. In germline, CDR1 is MNHNY, CDR2 SVGAGI (reference sequence). The CDR3 loop is CASSLLTGTGNPPLHF. The CDR3 coding sequence is TGTGCCAGCAGTCTCCTAACCGGGACAGGGAATCCACCCCTCCACTTT.

The chain is built from TRBV25-1 and TRBJ2-1; D is unresolved. The V gene's germline CDR1 is MGHDK and CDR2 SYGVNS. CDR3 length: 12 amino acids. V dropped 4 bases and J dropped 8 bases, with 9 bases sitting between them. CDR3 residues: CASSGPVYEQFF. The CDR3 DNA sequence: TGTGCCAGCAGTGGGCCGGTCTATGAGCAGTTCTTC.

This clone was counted a few times. The V and J genes are TRBV6-5 and TRBJ1-6; D is undetermined. Per the germline V gene, CDR1 is MNHEY and CDR2 is SVGAGI. The CDR3 runs to 15 residues. The ends were cut back, 3 bases at V and 8 bases at J, with 14 bases in the middle. CDR3 sequence: CASSYGLETYSPLHF. The CDR3 nucleotides read TGTGCCAGCAGTTATGGCCTAGAGACCTATTCACCCCTCCACTTT.

This clone has a handful of counts. The chain employs TRBV19 and TRBJ2-6; the D call may be TRBD1 or TRBD2 (6 bases each). CDR3 size: 18 residues. Germline-derived CDR1 and CDR2 are LNHDA and SQIVND (reference sequence). Deletions cut 3 bases from V and 0 bases from J, with 15 bases between. The CDR3 spells CASSMGGRGASGANVLTF. For the CDR3, the DNA is TGTGCCAGTAGTATGGGGGGCAGGGGCGCCTCTGGGGCCAACGTCCTGACTTTC.

The chain couples TRBV5-1 to TRBJ2-3, with D perhaps TRBD2 (5 bases). CDR3 length: 13 amino acids. The germline gives CDR1 SGHRS, CDR2 YFSETQ. V was pared by 4 bases and J by 4 bases, with 10 bases between. As DNA, the CDR3 is TGCGCCAGCAGCAAGCTAGCAGCAGATACGCAGTATTTT. This sequence encodes CASSKLAADTQYF.

The chain uses TRBV5-4 and TRBJ2-2; D might be TRBD1 or TRBD2, each matching 6 bases. Germline assignment: CDR1 SGHNT and CDR2 YYREEE (reference sequence). The CDR3 extends over 14 amino acids. V lost 0 bases, J lost 4 bases, and 7 bases lay in between. For the CDR3, the DNA is TGTGCCAGCAGCTTGGGGGGGGCCACCGGGGAGCTGTTTTTT. It translates to CASSLGGATGELFF.

The gene calls are TRBV6-4 and TRBJ2-2, with 8 positions matching TRBD2. The CDR3 covers 16 residues. With 5 bases clipped from V and 3 bases from J, the junction kept 8 bases outside the gene matches. Germline V gene data show CDR1 as MRHNA and CDR2 as SNTAGT. CDR3 DNA sequence: TGTGCCAGCAGTCCCGGCGGGGGGACCTACACCGGGGAGCTGTTTTTT. Protein sequence: CASSPGGGTYTGELFF.